The T cell receptor beta chain under discussion was sequenced for a study of T cell changes during pregnancy in multiple sclerosis. Using immunoSEQ multiplex PCR, the repertoire was profiled, and TCRdb retains in-frame clones only, with some absent. This sample has 60,000 to 80,000 clones; approximately 91% occur once, and the top ten carry around 3.2%. Germline V gene lookup returns CDR1 MNHEY and CDR2 SVGAGI. The CDR3 covers 12 residues. V dropped 8 bases and J dropped 11; count of bases not matched to a gene: 9. The receptor was isolated from a female donor with multiple sclerosis, enrolled in a pregnancy study. Sequenced here: peripheral blood, sampled before pregnancy. The chain couples TRBV6-5 to TRBJ1-1; TRBD1 aligns across 9 bases. This chain's CDR3 is CASSMGQGQAFF. As DNA, the CDR3 is TGTGCCAGCTCGATGGGACAGGGTCAGGCTTTCTTT.